This entry is about one TCR beta chain. They isolated at least 6.5 million PBMCs from each sample. The data derive from a study of blood T cells in healthy people across ages. Combining a sample-barcoded 5' primer with a J-beta primer mix, a second PCR ran for roughly 6 to 12 cycles. TCRdb redid the calling of the 5' RACE reads with MiXCR, one entry per CDR3 protein. The table lists 600,000 to 850,000 distinct CDR3 sequences, approximately 25% of them singletons. The length of the CDR3 is 14 residues. The data were also submitted as part of a second study, on T cells of mothers and their children.

The source of this sequence is a boy between 10 and 17 years old in good health. The sequenced sample consisted of blood. The chain combines TRBV12-3 or TRBV12-4 with TRBJ2-1; D may be TRBD1 (6 bases). The J call may be incorrect, as the DNA end agrees better with TRBJ2-7. This CDR3 is CASSLTGNIGEQYF. The CDR3 nucleotides read TGTGCCAGCAGTTTAACAGGGAACATCGGGGAGCAGTACTTC.